These T cell receptor beta chains were read from a single sample in a study of cytomegalovirus exposure and HLA in healthy donors. Profiled with immunoSEQ multiplex PCR; TCRdb holds only in-frame clones, not every one. The table records 100,000 to 150,000 clones, 83% of them present only once. The sequenced sample was PBMCs. The receptors come from a woman aged 40 to 49 in good health and CMV-seropositive. The CDR3 runs from the conserved cysteine through the conserved F or W.

TRBJ2-7	TRBV5-1	CASSLERGLSSYEQYF
TRBJ2-3	TRBV5-1	CASSLAFGGPHTQYF
TRBJ1-6	TRBV7-9	CASTEGGAGSPLHF
TRBJ1-1	TRBV30	CAWSRVMTSRFDTEAFF
TRBJ1-5	TRBV28	CASRKTAYSNQPQHF
TRBJ2-7	TRBV28	CASSITGTGGHEQYF
TRBJ1-4	TRBV10-2	CASSDSETDATNEKLFF
TRBJ1-1	TRBV6-4	CASSELSTGQGVTFF
TRBJ2-2	TRBV7-9	CASSSGMAGELFF
TRBJ2-4	TRBV6-6	CASSYSIRQDKNIQYF
TRBJ2-7	TRBV7-3	CASSLRDYCYEQYF
TRBJ2-2	TRBV5-8	CASSLFTVGGNTGELFF
TRBJ2-7	TRBV19	CASSIMRGQGYEQYF
TRBJ2-1	TRBV7-9	CASRPPGLAGHNEQFF
TRBJ1-3	TRBV18	CASSPVQGSGNTIYF
TRBJ2-1	TRBV27	CASSLSSYNEQFF
TRBJ1-4	TRBV10-3	CATTQGATNEKLFF
TRBJ1-2	TRBV29-1	CSARDTNYGYTF
TRBJ1-2	TRBV7-9	CASSLSGDYGYTF
TRBJ2-1	TRBV29-1	CSVAPLGSRNEQFF
TRBJ2-5	TRBV7-9	CASSQTSGSYQETQYF
TRBJ1-2	TRBV13	CASRQQELNYGYTF
TRBJ2-1	TRBV5-8	CASSGASNEQFF
TRBJ1-5	TRBV5-8	CASRGLTSNQPQHF
TRBJ2-7	TRBV2	CASTQGGQPYEQYF
TRBJ2-2	TRBV25-1	CATSTRNTGELFF
TRBJ1-2	TRBV4-3	CASSQEAGPHGYTF